This is a list of T cell receptor beta chains from one sample in a study of CD8 T cells in ankylosing spondylitis. MiXCR, applied by TCRdb to the 5' RACE reads, yields one record per CDR3 protein. Counted here are 200,000 to 250,000 distinct CDR3 sequences, around 32% occurring once; the ten biggest clones make up approximately 4.6%. Sequenced input: blood, either unsorted or a sorted T cell fraction (not recorded which). The receptors were gathered from a male donor with ankylosing spondylitis or in good health (not recorded which). The CDR3 runs from the conserved cysteine through the conserved F or W. The D gene is left open where the match is weak. Part of the rows lack a size; the others show once, few, many or a class for expanded clones.

>NA|TRBV20-1|NA|TRBJ2-5
CSARKVKGQETQYF
TGCAGTGCTAGGAAAGTAAAGGGGCAAGAGACCCAGTACTTC
>NA|TRBV18|NA|TRBJ2-3
CASSRRQAASTDTQYF
TGTGCCAGCTCACGACGACAGGCCGCTAGCACAGATACGCAGTATTTT
>few|TRBV28|TRBD2|TRBJ2-5
CASSLGVLAGGQETQYF
TGTGCCAGCAGTTTAGGGGTGCTTGCGGGGGGCCAAGAGACCCAGTACTTC
>NA|TRBV7-9|TRBD1|TRBJ1-1
CASSVATGRNTEAFF
TGTGCCAGCAGCGTGGCGACAGGGAGGAACACTGAAGCTTTCTTT
>many|TRBV20-1|TRBD1|TRBJ1-1
CSSPGTENTEAFF
TGCAGTAGTCCGGGGACAGAGAACACTGAAGCTTTCTTT
>NA|TRBV15|TRBD1|TRBJ2-6
CATSSGTGYSGANVLTF
TGTGCCACCAGCAGCGGGACAGGCTACTCTGGGGCCAACGTCCTGACTTTC
>NA|TRBV12-3/TRBV12-4|TRBD2|TRBJ2-5
CASSFSGGKQETQYF
TGTGCCAGCAGTTTTAGCGGGGGGAAACAAGAGACCCAGTACTTC
>few|TRBV5-1|NA|TRBJ1-1
CASKLNTEAFF
TGCGCCAGCAAATTGAACACTGAAGCTTTCTTT
>NA|TRBV4-1|NA|TRBJ2-7
CASSQLLLTVGGALYEQYF
TGCGCCAGCAGCCAGCTCCTTCTGACCGTGGGTGGGGCGTTATACGAGCAGTACTTC
>NA|TRBV20-1|NA|TRBJ1-4
CSATSGINEKLFF
TGCAGTGCTACCTCCGGGATTAATGAAAAACTGTTTTTT
>NA|TRBV18|NA|TRBJ2-1
CASSPRSYEQFF
TGTGCCAGCTCACCACGGTCGTATGAGCAGTTCTTC
>NA|TRBV20-1|NA|TRBJ2-7
CSASSGGNFYEQYF
TGCAGTGCTAGTTCTGGGGGGAACTTCTACGAGCAGTACTTC
>NA|TRBV5-1|NA|TRBJ2-3
CASSLGPRGGRTRTDTQYF
TGCGCCAGCAGCTTGGGCCCAAGGGGGGGGCGGACTCGCACAGATACGCAGTATTTT
>NA|TRBV7-9|TRBD1|TRBJ2-3
CASSVGQGDTQYF
TGTGCCAGCAGCGTGGGACAGGGGGATACGCAGTATTTT
>NA|TRBV7-2|NA|TRBJ1-5
CASSSPGWPQHF
TGTGCCAGCAGCTCCCCGGGATGGCCCCAGCATTTT
>many|TRBV29-1|NA|TRBJ2-5
CSVEPGQETQYF
TGCAGCGTTGAACCGGGGCAAGAGACCCAGTACTTC
>NA|TRBV5-1|NA|TRBJ2-7
CASSLAGYSYEQYF
TGCGCCAGCAGCTTGGCTGGGTATTCCTACGAGCAGTACTTC
>few|TRBV7-7|NA|TRBJ2-7
CASSLSDGESYEQYF
TGTGCCAGCAGCCTCAGTGACGGCGAATCCTACGAGCAGTACTTC
>NA|TRBV6-1|NA|TRBJ1-1
CASSIVGARLDTEAFF
TGTGCCAGCAGTATTGTGGGGGCGCGTTTGGACACTGAAGCTTTCTTT
>NA|TRBV20-1|TRBD2|TRBJ2-7
CSAREFLGGVGTPPYF
TGCAGTGCTAGAGAATTCTTGGGGGGGGTCGGGACTCCACCTTACTTC